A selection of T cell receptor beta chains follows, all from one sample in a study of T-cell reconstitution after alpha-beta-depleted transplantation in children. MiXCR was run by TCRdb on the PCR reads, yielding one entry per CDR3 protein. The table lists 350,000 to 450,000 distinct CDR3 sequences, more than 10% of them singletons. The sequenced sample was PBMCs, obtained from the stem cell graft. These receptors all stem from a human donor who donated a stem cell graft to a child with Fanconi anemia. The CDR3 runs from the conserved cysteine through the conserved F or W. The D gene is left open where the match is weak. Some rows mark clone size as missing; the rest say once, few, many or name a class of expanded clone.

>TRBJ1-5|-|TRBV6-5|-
CASVGVGNQPQHF
TGTGCCAGCGTAGGGGTTGGAAATCAGCCCCAGCATTTT
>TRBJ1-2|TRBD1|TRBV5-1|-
CASSPLGGQGYTF
TGCGCCAGCAGCCCGCTAGGGGGCCAAGGCTACACCTTC
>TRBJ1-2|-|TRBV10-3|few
CAISDRSDYGYTF
TGTGCCATCAGTGACAGGAGCGATTATGGGTACACCTTC
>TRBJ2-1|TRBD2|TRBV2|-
CASRERGGPYNEQFF
TGTGCCAGCAGAGAGCGGGGGGGCCCCTACAATGAGCAGTTCTTC
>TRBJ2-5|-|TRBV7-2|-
CASSGQPEETQYF
TGTGCCAGCAGCGGGCAGCCTGAAGAGACCCAGTACTTC
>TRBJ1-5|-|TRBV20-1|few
CSAQQGPQGNQPQHF
TGCAGTGCTCAACAGGGTCCCCAGGGTAATCAGCCCCAGCATTTT
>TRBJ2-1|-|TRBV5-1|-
CASTTTRGSYNEQFF
TGCGCCAGCACTACAACAAGGGGCTCCTACAATGAGCAGTTCTTC
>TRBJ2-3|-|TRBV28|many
CASSNLRALTDTQYF
TGTGCCAGCTCCAACCTCAGGGCGCTCACAGATACGCAGTATTTT
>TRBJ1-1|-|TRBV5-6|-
CASARRGNTEAFF
TGTGCCAGCGCCCGCCGGGGGAACACTGAAGCTTTCTTT
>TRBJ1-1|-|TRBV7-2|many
CASSLVGTGTEAFF
TGTGCCAGCAGCTTAGTAGGGACGGGAACTGAAGCTTTCTTT
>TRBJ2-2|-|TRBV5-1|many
CASSPRGAVTGELFF
TGCGCCAGCAGCCCACGGGGGGCCGTGACCGGGGAGCTGTTTTTT
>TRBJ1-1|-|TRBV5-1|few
CASSFRGSEANTEAFF
TGCGCCAGCAGCTTCCGGGGTAGTGAGGCGAACACTGAAGCTTTCTTT
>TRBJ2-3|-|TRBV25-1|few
CASSEYEAPADTQYF
TGTGCCAGCAGTGAATATGAGGCCCCGGCAGATACGCAGTATTTT
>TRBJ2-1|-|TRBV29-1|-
CSVEGGKSSYNEQFF
TGCAGCGTTGAAGGGGGAAAGAGCTCCTACAATGAGCAGTTCTTC
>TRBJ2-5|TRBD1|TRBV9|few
CASSVTGGNKGETQYF
TGTGCCAGCAGCGTGACAGGGGGCAATAAGGGAGAGACCCAGTACTTC
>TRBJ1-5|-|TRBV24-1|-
CATSVSGTSNQPQHF
TGTGCCACCAGTGTGAGCGGAACTAGCAATCAGCCCCAGCATTTT
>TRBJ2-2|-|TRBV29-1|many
CSVKGDGELFF
TGCAGCGTTAAGGGCGACGGGGAGCTGTTTTTT
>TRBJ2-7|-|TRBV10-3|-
CAISEFWTEDFYEQYF
TGTGCCATTAGTGAGTTCTGGACAGAAGACTTCTACGAGCAGTACTTC
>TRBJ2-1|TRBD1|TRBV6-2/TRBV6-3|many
CASSFYRGGNEQFF
TGTGCCAGCAGTTTTTACAGGGGTGGAAATGAGCAGTTCTTC
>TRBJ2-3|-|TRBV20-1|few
CSSGHGSTDTQYF
TGCAGTTCGGGGCATGGTTCCACAGATACGCAGTATTTT
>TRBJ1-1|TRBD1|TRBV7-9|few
CASSYSGTAGEAFF
TGTGCCAGCAGCTACTCCGGGACAGCGGGTGAAGCTTTCTTT
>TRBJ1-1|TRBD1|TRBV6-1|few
CASSELTGGTEAFF
TGTGCCAGCAGCGAATTGACAGGGGGCACTGAAGCTTTCTTT
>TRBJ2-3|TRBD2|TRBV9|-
CASSAGTSVTDTQYF
TGTGCCAGCAGCGCCGGGACTAGCGTCACAGATACGCAGTATTTT
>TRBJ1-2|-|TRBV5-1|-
CASSLGTTANYGYTF
TGCGCCAGCAGCTTGGGTACAACTGCTAACTATGGCTACACCTTC
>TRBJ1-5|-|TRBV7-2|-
CASSLAKQPQHF
TGTGCCAGCAGCTTAGCAAAGCAGCCCCAGCATTTT
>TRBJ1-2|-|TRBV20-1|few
CIRRSGRNYGYTF
TGCATCCGCCGGTCAGGGAGAAACTATGGCTACACCTTC
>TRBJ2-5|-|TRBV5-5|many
CASSFWGRETQYF
TGTGCCAGCAGCTTTTGGGGCCGAGAGACCCAGTACTTC
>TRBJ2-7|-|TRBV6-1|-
CASRPTGGNIYEQYF
TGTGCCAGCAGACCGACGGGGGGCAATATTTACGAGCAGTACTTC
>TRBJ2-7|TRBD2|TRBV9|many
CASSPSGTRTYEQYF
TGTGCCAGCAGCCCTTCCGGGACTAGGACTTACGAGCAGTACTTC
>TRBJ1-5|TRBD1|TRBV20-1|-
CSARDPGQGSNQPQHF
TGCAGTGCTAGAGATCCTGGACAGGGTAGCAATCAGCCCCAGCATTTT
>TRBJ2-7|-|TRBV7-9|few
CASSYISTGSYEQYF
TGTGCCAGCAGCTACATCTCAACAGGGTCCTACGAGCAGTACTTC
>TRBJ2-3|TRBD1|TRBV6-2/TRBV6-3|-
CASRDRGSSTDTQYF
TGTGCCAGCCGGGACAGGGGATCGAGCACAGATACGCAGTATTTT
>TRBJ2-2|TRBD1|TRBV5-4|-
CASSSNRGRTGELFF
TGTGCCAGCAGCTCGAACAGGGGGCGCACCGGGGAGCTGTTTTTT
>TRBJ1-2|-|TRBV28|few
CASSLPTGRGYGYTF
TGTGCCAGCAGTCTCCCGACCGGGAGAGGCTATGGCTACACCTTC
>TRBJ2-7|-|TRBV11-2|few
CASSLGGGSLYEQYF
TGTGCCAGCAGCTTAGGCGGGGGCAGTCTCTACGAGCAGTACTTC
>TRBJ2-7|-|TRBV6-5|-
CASSYDRSYEQYF
TGTGCCAGCAGTTATGACAGGTCTTACGAGCAGTACTTC